These 12 T cell receptor beta chains were all obtained from the same sample, sequenced in a study of T cell responses to AZD1222 COVID-19 vaccine. Here immunoSEQ multiplex PCR was the method, and the copy in TCRdb shows in-frame clones only, minus some. The repertoire has about 93,000 clones, 75% to 90% of them found once; the top ten carry over 2%. The starting material was peripheral blood, obtained 28 days after the second AZD1222 dose. Receptors were obtained from an adult who received the AZD1222 COVID-19 vaccine.

This sequence joins TRBV23-1 and TRBJ1-1; D unresolved. TRBV23-1 is an open reading frame whose function is uncertain. Trimming cost V 8 bases and J 8 bases, with 9 bases left between them. This CDR3 is built from 10 residues. The CDR3: CASWTSEAFF. In DNA form, the CDR3 reads TGCGCCAGCTGGACTTCCGAAGCTTTCTTT.

This chain uses TRBV30 with TRBJ1-2; D may be TRBD1 (6 bases). Trimming shortened V by 5 bases and J by 3 bases, and 16 bases separated the two germline ends. The CDR3 covers 14 residues. The germline CDR1 and CDR2 sequences are GTSNPN and SVGIG (reference sequence). The CDR3 loop is CAWYTGLLDYGYTF. The CDR3 bases are TGTGCCTGGTACACAGGGCTCTTGGACTATGGCTACACCTTC.

The chain has TRBV2 and TRBJ2-1, with 9 bases identical to TRBD2. This CDR3 has 17 amino acids. CDR1 is SNHLY, CDR2 FYNNEI, per germline. With V trimmed by 4 bases and J by 0 bases, 7 bases remained unmatched. The CDR3: CASSVSLAGSSYNEQFF. As DNA, the CDR3 is TGTGCCAGCAGTGTTAGTCTAGCGGGAAGCTCCTACAATGAGCAGTTCTTC.

The rearrangement links TRBV6-1 to TRBJ1-3; D gene uncertain. Germline assignment: CDR1 MNHNS and CDR2 SASEGT. The CDR3 has 15 residues. Trimming stripped 2 bases from V and 4 bases from J, with 12 bases between. The CDR3 region is CASSELGNSGNTIYF. In DNA form, the CDR3 reads TGTGCCAGCAGTGAATTAGGTAACTCCGGAAACACCATATATTTT.

V usage is TRBV20-1 and J usage is TRBJ2-6; D remains ambiguous. The CDR3 spans 17 residues. The V and J ends lost 3 bases and 0 bases respectively, with 15 bases between them. In germline, CDR1 is DFQATT, CDR2 SNEGSKA (reference sequence). The CDR3 coding sequence is TGCAGTGCTAGTGGGCCAGGCGAAAGCTCTGGGGCCAACGTCCTGACTTTC. Protein product: CSASGPGESSGANVLTF.

The CDR3, as DNA: TGCGCCAGCACCCCCTGGGTGGGGAACACTGAAGCTTTCTTT. It codes for CASTPWVGNTEAFF. The chain employs TRBV5-1 and TRBJ1-1, with D unresolved. Germline CDR1 reads SGHRS; CDR2 reads YFSETQ. V was trimmed by 6 bases and J by 1 base, leaving 13 bases between them. The CDR3 totals 14 residues.

This chain links TRBV19 with TRBJ1-1; unclear D gene. CDR3 size: 18 residues. Trimming left V 5 bases short and J 3 bases short, with 25 bases between. The germline gives CDR1 LNHDA, CDR2 SQIVND (reference sequence). The CDR3 loop is CASSALVPTSSLDTEAFF. The CDR3 DNA reads as TGTGCCAGTAGTGCTCTGGTCCCCACGAGCAGCCTTGACACTGAAGCTTTCTTT.

The rearrangement joins TRBV7-9 to TRBJ2-1; TRBD2 agrees at 14 bases. The V and J ends lost 4 bases and 7 bases, in that order; junction bases with no gene match: 3. The germline gives CDR1 SEHNR, CDR2 FQNEAQ (reference sequence). The CDR3 is made up of 15 amino acids. The CDR3 sequence: CASSSGLAGANEQFF. The DNA for the CDR3 is TGTGCCAGCAGCTCGGGACTAGCGGGAGCGAATGAGCAGTTCTTC.

The rearrangement links TRBV6-5 to TRBJ2-6; no clear D. Germline V lookup: CDR1 MNHEY, CDR2 SVGAGI. The V end lost 4 bases, the J end lost 9 bases, and 4 bases lay between the germline ends. CDR3 length: 11 amino acids. CDR3: CASSSYNVLTF. In DNA form, the CDR3 reads TGTGCCAGCAGTTCCTACAACGTCCTGACTTTC.

This chain connects TRBV30 to TRBJ1-4; D is unresolved. This CDR3 spans 14 amino acids. V was cut by 4 bases and J by 7 bases, with 16 bases left in between. CDR1 is GTSNPN, CDR2 SVGIG, per germline (reference sequence). CDR3 nucleotides: TGTGCCTGGACCCTAGGGCACGGGTCTGAAAAACTGTTTTTT. Protein product: CAWTLGHGSEKLFF.

The V and J genes are TRBV2 and TRBJ1-1; 10 bases fit TRBD1. The CDR3 loop spans 13 amino acids. The V gene's germline CDR1 is SNHLY and CDR2 FYNNEI. V shed 8 bases and J 4 bases; nucleotides not matched to a gene: 4. The DNA for the CDR3 is TGTGCCAGCGGGGGGACAGGGGCCACTGAAGCTTTCTTT. It translates to CASGGTGATEAFF.

The count of this clone is one. The chain links TRBV6-5 to TRBJ1-1; possible D gene TRBD1, 6 bases. The CDR3 totals 15 residues. In germline, CDR1 is MNHEY, CDR2 SVGAGI. Between the trimmed V and J ends, which lost 7 bases and 5 bases, there was a span of 20 bases. DNA of the CDR3: TGTGCCAGCACTCCCTTCGGTGGAGGGGGAACTGAAGCTTTCTTT. As protein: CASTPFGGGGTEAFF.